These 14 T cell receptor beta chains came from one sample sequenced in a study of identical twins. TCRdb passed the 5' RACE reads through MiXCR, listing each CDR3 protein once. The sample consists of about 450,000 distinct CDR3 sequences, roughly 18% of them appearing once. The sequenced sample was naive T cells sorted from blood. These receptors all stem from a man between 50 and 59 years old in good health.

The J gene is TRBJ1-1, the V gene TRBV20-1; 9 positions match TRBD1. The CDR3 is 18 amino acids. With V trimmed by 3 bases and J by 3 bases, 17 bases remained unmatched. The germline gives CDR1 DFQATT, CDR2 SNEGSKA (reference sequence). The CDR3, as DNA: TGCAGTGCTAGGAAGCCCGGGACAGGGATAGAGCCTGACACTGAAGCTTTCTTT. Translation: CSARKPGTGIEPDTEAFF.

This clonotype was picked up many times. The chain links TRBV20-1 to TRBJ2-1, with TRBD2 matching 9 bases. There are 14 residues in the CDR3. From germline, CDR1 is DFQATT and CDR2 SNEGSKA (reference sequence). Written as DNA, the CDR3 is TGCAGCGCCAGTAGCGGGAGCTCCTACAATGAGCAGTTCTTC. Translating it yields CSASSGSSYNEQFF.

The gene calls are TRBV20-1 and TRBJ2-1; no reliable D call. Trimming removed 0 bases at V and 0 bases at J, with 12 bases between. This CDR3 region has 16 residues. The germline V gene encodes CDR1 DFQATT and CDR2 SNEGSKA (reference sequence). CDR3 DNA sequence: TGCAGTGCTAGAGATTTCAGGACGAGCTCCTACAATGAGCAGTTCTTC. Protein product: CSARDFRTSSYNEQFF.

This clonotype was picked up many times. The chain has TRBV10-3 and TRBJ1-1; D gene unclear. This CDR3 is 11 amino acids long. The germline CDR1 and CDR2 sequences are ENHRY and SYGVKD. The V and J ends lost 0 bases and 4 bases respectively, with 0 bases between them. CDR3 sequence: CAISESTEAFF. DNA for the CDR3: TGTGCCATCAGTGAGTCCACTGAAGCTTTCTTT.

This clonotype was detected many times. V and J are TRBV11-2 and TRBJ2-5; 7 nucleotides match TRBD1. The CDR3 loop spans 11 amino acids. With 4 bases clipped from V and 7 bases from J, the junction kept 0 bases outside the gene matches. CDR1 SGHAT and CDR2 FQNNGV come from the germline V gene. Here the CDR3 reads CASSSGGTQYF. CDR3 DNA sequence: TGTGCCAGCAGCTCAGGGGGGACCCAGTACTTC.

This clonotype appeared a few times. CDR3 DNA sequence: TGTGCCAGCAGCTTTGGACAGCAGATTTTTAACTATGGCTACACCTTC. Protein sequence: CASSFGQQIFNYGYTF. The chain combines TRBV7-2 with TRBJ1-2, with D tentatively TRBD1 (6 bases). The germline V gene has CDR1 SGHTA and CDR2 FQGNSA. V shed 3 bases and J shed 1 base, with 15 bases lying between them. The CDR3 totals 16 residues. Together with reference TRBV7-2 and TRBJ1-2, the CDR3 gives the full variable domain: GAGVSQSPSNKVTEKGKDVELRCDPISGHTALYWYRQSLGQGLEFLIYFQGNSAPDKSGLPSDRFSAERTGGSVSTLTIQRTQQEDSAVYLCASSFGQQIFNYGYTFGSGTRLTVV.

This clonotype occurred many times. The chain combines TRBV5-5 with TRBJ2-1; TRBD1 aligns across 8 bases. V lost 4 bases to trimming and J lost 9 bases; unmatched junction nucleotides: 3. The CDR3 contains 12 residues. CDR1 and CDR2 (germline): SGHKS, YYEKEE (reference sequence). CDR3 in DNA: TGTGCCAGCAGCGACAGGGGTGGTGAGCAGTTCTTC. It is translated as CASSDRGGEQFF.

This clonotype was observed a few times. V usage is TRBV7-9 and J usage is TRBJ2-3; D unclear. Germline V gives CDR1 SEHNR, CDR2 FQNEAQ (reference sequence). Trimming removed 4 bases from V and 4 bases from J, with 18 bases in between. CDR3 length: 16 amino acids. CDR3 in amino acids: CASSSPWLVPPDTQYF. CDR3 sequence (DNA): TGTGCCAGCAGCTCCCCGTGGTTAGTCCCTCCAGATACGCAGTATTTT.

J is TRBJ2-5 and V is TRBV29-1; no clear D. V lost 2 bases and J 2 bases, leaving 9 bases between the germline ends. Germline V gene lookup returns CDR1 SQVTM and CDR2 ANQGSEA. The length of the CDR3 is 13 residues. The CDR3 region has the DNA TGCAGCGTTGAAAGGTACCAGCAAGAGACCCAGTACTTC. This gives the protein CSVERYQQETQYF.

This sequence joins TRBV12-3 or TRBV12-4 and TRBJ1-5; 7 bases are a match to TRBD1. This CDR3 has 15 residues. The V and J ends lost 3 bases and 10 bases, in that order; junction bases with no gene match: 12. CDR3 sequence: CASSFQGVSGVPQHF. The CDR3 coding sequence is TGTGCCAGCAGTTTTCAGGGGGTATCGGGGGTACCCCAGCATTTT.

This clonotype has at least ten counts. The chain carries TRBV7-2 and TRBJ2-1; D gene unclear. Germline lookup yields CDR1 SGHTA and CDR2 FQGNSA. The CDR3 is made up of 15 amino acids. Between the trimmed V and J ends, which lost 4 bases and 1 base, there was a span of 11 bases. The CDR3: CASSSGPPSYNEQFF. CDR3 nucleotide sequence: TGTGCCAGCAGCTCAGGACCGCCTTCCTACAATGAGCAGTTCTTC.

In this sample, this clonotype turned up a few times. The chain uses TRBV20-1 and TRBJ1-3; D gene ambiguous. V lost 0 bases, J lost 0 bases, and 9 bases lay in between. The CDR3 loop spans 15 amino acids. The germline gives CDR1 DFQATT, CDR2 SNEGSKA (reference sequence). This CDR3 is CSARDPSSSGNTIYF. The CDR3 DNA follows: TGCAGTGCTAGAGATCCCTCCAGCTCTGGAAACACCATATATTTT.

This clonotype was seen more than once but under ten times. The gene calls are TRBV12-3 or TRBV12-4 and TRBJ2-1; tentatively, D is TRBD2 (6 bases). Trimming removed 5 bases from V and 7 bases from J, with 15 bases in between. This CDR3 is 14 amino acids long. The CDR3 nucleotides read TGTGCCAGCAGTGGGGACTCGGAACCGAATGAGCAGTTCTTC. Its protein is CASSGDSEPNEQFF.

In nucleotides, the CDR3 is TGTGCCAGCAGCTTAGGCGGGGGGAGATCGTACGAGCAGTACTTC. It is translated as CASSLGGGRSYEQYF. The chain employs TRBV7-2 and TRBJ2-7; TRBD2 agrees at 8 bases. Unmatched junction bases numbered 6, after V lost 1 base and J lost 4 bases. Germline-derived CDR1 and CDR2 are SGHTA and FQGNSA. This CDR3 has 15 residues.